This record covers a single TCR beta chain. The sample is drawn from a study of shared clonotypes between healthy human individuals. Study in general: Samples came from a couple of female and a few male donors aged 18 to 49.

CDR1 and CDR2 from the germline V gene are SGHTA and FQGNSA. After removal of 5 bases from V and 0 bases from J, the junction contained 12 bases not matched to a gene. The CDR3 loop spans 17 amino acids. Clones were sequenced by immunoSEQ multiplex PCR, and TCRdb holds only the in-frame ones, with some missing. In the table there are some 2,000,000 clones, 85% to 95% of which are singletons. The V gene is TRBV7-2, the J gene TRBJ1-2; 7 bases match TRBD1. Sequenced input: naive CD4+ T cells sorted from blood. Subset in this sample: CD45RA+ positively selected. The clonotype comes from a young man in good health. The DNA of the CDR3 is TGTGCCAGCAGCGCCGCGTTGACAGGGAAAGCTAACTATGGCTACACCTTC. Encoded protein: CASSAALTGKANYGYTF.